These T cell receptor beta chains were read from a single sample in a study of CD8 T cells in Susac syndrome. MiXCR, applied by TCRdb to the immunoSEQ multiplex PCR reads, yields one record per CDR3 protein. The sample yields some 100,000 distinct CDR3 sequences, about nine tenths seen once. Sequencing was done on a sample of CD4+ T cells from PBMCs. The receptors were sampled from a human donor in good health. CDR3s leave out the opening cysteine and the closing phenylalanine or tryptophan.

V gene	CDR3 protein
TRBV5-1	ASSGLGGENEQY
TRBV28	ASSSIGGGQGPLYGYT
TRBV5-1	ASSLEGIGGYEQY
TRBV20-1	SAYLAGGSYEQY
TRBV27	ASSLGLRYNEQF
TRBV29-1	SVGLALEQF
TRBV14	ASSRSRSGVEAF
TRBV6-2/TRBV6-3	ASSFLQGAYT
TRBV6-5	ASSYRTGVDYGYT
TRBV19	ASSIEADYEQY
TRBV5-4	ASSLDRNTEAF
TRBV29-1	SVDPGGELF
TRBV29-1	SVEGEGSGGKWSYEQY
TRBV7-9	ASSLPGAASYT
TRBV2	ASSWGQGANNEQF
TRBV5-1	ASSTDGQRSYGYT
TRBV3-1	ASSPMSQGRGTEAF
TRBV20-1	SAREMNTEAF
TRBV5-6	ASSLMAGYTGELF
TRBV11-2	ASSFILAGPQETQY
TRBV5-6	ASRFAMNTEAF
TRBV7-6	ASSSLGSEKLF
TRBV20-1	SARLAADTQY
TRBV10-3	AISGGTSGSHEQY
TRBV25-1	ASSVSVTGTQY
TRBV7-2	ASSPLFAGGGDTQY
TRBV20-1	SARDPGPLKDTQY
TRBV29-1	SVFESNTEAF
TRBV23-1	ASTPFPNDREDQPQH
TRBV5-1	ASSLAGANTEAF
TRBV6-4	ASSERAGPGYTEAF
TRBV6-6	ASSYLGQGTGELF
TRBV19	ASSITGARGEAF
TRBV9	ASSVGGLAGDEQY
TRBV20-1	SVETTVDYGYT
TRBV18	ASSPPDQPQH
TRBV20-1	SITEFDGYT
TRBV5-1	ASSLNTEAF
TRBV5-1	ASSLGRSVGEQY
TRBV7-2	ASSLGVSSYEQY